Here is one T cell receptor (beta chain) with its context. Only a few counts were recorded for this clonotype. The antigen this receptor binds is unknown. Base quality data are lacking; no much larger clone is found one base away. Library preparation used PCR. For sequencing, an Illumina HiSeq 4000 was employed. Bulk TCR libraries were made following a previously described method, with the TCR primers given in Table S5. Total RNA was purified with the Qiagen AllPrep DNA/RNA kit. Before analysis, reads from multiple sequencing runs of the same library were pooled. Turning to the authors' computational methods: Reads were retained only if an exact TCR constant sequence was present, and the retained reads were trimmed to 150 nt and grouped according to their 12-nt molecular barcodes. Reads in each barcode group were sub-clustered using a 15% Levenshtein threshold, and a quality-weighted consensus sequence was built for each RNA molecule. Non-functional sequences were excluded, and lower-count sequences lying one edit away from another sequence were also excluded. Based on fitting two negative binomial distributions, any barcode sub-cluster with under 20% of the maximum read count was discarded. The public reads were run again by TCRdb, first through fastp at Q25 and then through MiXCR, and only productive beta chains were kept. Records with the same CDR3 protein are collapsed into one entry carrying the most frequent genes and DNA. The V and J calls and clone size are TCRdb's, not the authors'. The sample data list some 650,000 distinct CDR3 sequences, and approximately 20% of these were observed just once. The top ten hold under 0.95% of the sample.

These data belong to a study of molecular identifiers for immune sequencing clone quantification (dated by TCRdb to the late 2010s). For context, the study as a whole: In a replicate experiment, RNA from roughly 18,000 or 92,000 naive CD8 T cells was split into five aliquots, four of which were sequenced. This methods study used CD8 T cells to benchmark TCR RNA copy counting and molecular-identifier clustering-based TCR repertoire sequencing (MIDCIRS). Findings and caveats that apply to the study as a whole: Approximately 3 recovered TCR RNA copies per cell were obtained by modeling, versus about 9 by digital PCR, implying a capture efficiency of 25% to 30%. Clones above 20 RNA copies held over 99% of molecules in CMV-specific effector cells but under 1% in naive cells. When barcode sub-clustering was left out, chimeric consensus sequences inflated TCR diversity, with chimeras reaching as high as 47%. Spiked-in Jurkat TCR RNA (around 9 copies' worth), which is not part of the donor repertoire, was contained in the naive libraries. The sizes of highly expanded clones could end up underestimated when identical TCR molecules share a barcode. A single cell's worth of spiked-in Jurkat TCR RNA was reported detectable even among around 1 million naive CD8 T cells.

Libraries of naive CD8 T cells were built from around 20,000 to 990,000 sorted cells, with 10%, 30% or 50% of the purified RNA used. On a BD FACSAria II, naive CD8 T cells were FACS-sorted as CD8+CD4-CCR7+CD45RA+ and collected into RLT Plus buffer. To test detection sensitivity, Jurkat RNA equal to approximately 10 TCR copies was added to samples of roughly 18,000-1,100,000 naive CD8 T cells. Enrichment of CD8 T cells was done with RosetteSep CD8+ T Cell Enrichment Cocktail plus Ficoll-Paque, and ACK red cell lysis came afterward. There are 15 amino acids in the CDR3, from cysteine to phenylalanine inclusive. This entry keeps only the CDR3 DNA: 45 bases, framed from base 1. Germline trimming: 3 bases from V, 3 bases from J; junction bases outside gene matches: 6. CDR1 and CDR2 were assigned from the germline V gene as SGHTS and YDEGEE.

The chain joins TRBV5-8 to TRBJ1-2, with 9 bases matching TRBD1. Source material: naive CD8+ T cells from blood, with Jurkat cell RNA spiked in. The intended sense of this specimen's cell subset or site label: FACS-sorted CD8+CD4-CCR7+CD45RA+ naive T cells. This sequence originates from a human donor in good health. Some libraries in this study had Jurkat cell RNA spiked in. DNA sequence: TGTGCCAGCAGCTCGGACAGGGGCATTTACTATGGCTACACCTTC. The translation is CASSSDRGIYYGYTF.